The entry that follows covers one TCR beta chain sequence. What it binds is not known. Sample time point: after dendritic cell vaccination, including at tumor progression/relapse. The table came from immunoSEQ multiplex PCR; TCRdb's copy has only in-frame clones and leaves some out. The table records 55,000 to 75,000 clones, just under 85% of them present only once. These data come from a study of glioma-infiltrating T cells after dendritic cell vaccination. Study results and caveats: TCR clonality showed no direct relationship with survival.

Germline values: CDR1 SGHRS, CDR2 YFSETQ. The length of the CDR3 is 13 residues. V lost 4 bases and J 8 bases, leaving 13 bases between the germline ends. The material sequenced was blood, taken after dendritic cell vaccination. The TCR originated in a human donor with glioblastoma. The V call is TRBV5-1, the J call TRBJ2-1; D may be TRBD1 (6 bases). The DNA for the CDR3 is TGCGCCAGCAGCCCGGACAGCTTAGATGAGCAGTTCTTC. It translates to CASSPDSLDEQFF.